This paragraph covers one TCR beta chain sequence. Its antigen is undetermined. This entry is derived from a study of Ad26.COV2.S vaccination and SARS-CoV-2 variants. The study's findings and limits: Analyses that measured TCR breadth and depth may have underestimated total T cell responses. Vaccine and placebo groups showed comparable non-spike TCR breadth.

Measured with immunoSEQ multiplex PCR; TCRdb has only the in-frame clones, and not every one. The repertoire includes some 270,000 clones, 87% of them detected once, and just under 3% sits in the top ten. Described treatment: some 20 received Ad26.COV2.S at low or high dose, single or two shots; several received placebo; per-sample allocation not given. At day 63 after the first vaccine or placebo injection, samples were drawn. Per the germline V gene, CDR1 is SGDLS and CDR2 is YYNGEE. This CDR3 spans 16 amino acids. With 4 bases removed from V and 3 bases from J, the gap between germline ends came to 17 bases.

This clonotype originated in a person aged 18-65 years who received the Ad26.COV2.S COVID-19 vaccine or a placebo. The V gene is TRBV9, the J gene TRBJ2-1; TRBD1 might be the D (6 bases). The sequences come from peripheral blood, collected in a trial of Ad26.COV2.S vaccine versus placebo. CDR3 region: CASSPPPGDLYNEQFF. In DNA form, the CDR3 reads TGTGCCAGCAGCCCACCCCCAGGGGACCTCTACAATGAGCAGTTCTTC.